A single sample is the source of the 14 T cell receptor beta chains below, sequenced in a study of T cell clonotyping in hematopoietic cell transplantation. Documented time point: recipient sample about 28 days before transplant, after cytoreduction. Repertoires were generated with immunoSEQ multiplex PCR, while TCRdb's copy carries only in-frame clones and drops some. The profile shows approximately 44,000 clones, about 85% of them singletons. The specimen comprised peripheral blood mononuclear cells, sampled before stem cell transplant. Receptors were obtained from a man aged 60 to 69 with acute myeloid leukemia. Some clones in this sample may be carry-over from other donors' samples.

This clone was seen a single time. The rearrangement links TRBV30 to TRBJ2-7, with 7 nucleotides matching TRBD2. The J segment lost 6 bases and the V segment lost 5 bases, leaving 13 bases of the junction unmatched. The V gene's germline CDR1 is GTSNPN and CDR2 SVGIG (reference sequence). The CDR3 has 14 amino acids. CDR3 nucleotides: TGTGCCTGGGAGCGGTGGGAGGGTAGAGGCGAGCAGTACTTC. Translation: CAWERWEGRGEQYF.

The CDR3 is CASSITGDQPQHF. The DNA of the CDR3 is TGTGCCAGTAGTATAACAGGGGATCAGCCCCAGCATTTT. The chain has TRBV19 and TRBJ1-5; 7 bases line up with TRBD1. The CDR3 has 13 residues. Trimming cost V 2 bases and J 5 bases; bases outside gene matches: 0. CDR1 and CDR2 (germline): LNHDA, SQIVND (reference sequence).

This chain connects TRBV28 to TRBJ1-5; D unresolved. Trimming shortened V by 10 bases and J by 1 base, and 8 bases separated the two germline ends. CDR3 length: 12 amino acids. Germline V gives CDR1 MDHEN, CDR2 SYDVKM. For the CDR3, the DNA is TGTGCCACCTTAGAAAGCAATCAGCCCCAGCATTTT. Its translation is CATLESNQPQHF.

The chain joins TRBV2 to TRBJ1-5; unclear D gene. Trimming took 8 bases from V and 0 from J, leaving 14 bases between them. The CDR3 is made up of 15 amino acids. Germline V lookup: CDR1 SNHLY, CDR2 FYNNEI. The CDR3 is CASRLEAISNQPQHF. In DNA, the CDR3 is TGTGCCAGCCGCTTGGAGGCGATTAGCAATCAGCCCCAGCATTTT.

V is TRBV6-1 and J is TRBJ2-7, with 7 nucleotides matching TRBD1. CDR1 is MNHNS, CDR2 SASEGT, per germline. The CDR3 sequence is 15 residues long. J lost 4 bases, V lost 2 bases, and 8 bases had no gene match. This CDR3 reads CASSESAGGLYEQYF. In DNA form, the CDR3 reads TGTGCCAGCAGTGAATCGGCAGGGGGTCTATACGAGCAGTACTTC.

The gene calls are TRBV7-9 and TRBJ2-7; D not certain. The CDR3 sequence is 13 residues long. Germline V gene lookup returns CDR1 SEHNR and CDR2 FQNEAQ (reference sequence). Trimming removed 7 bases from V and 4 bases from J, with 14 bases in between. The CDR3 coding sequence is TGTGCCAGCAAGGGCAGCGAAGCTTACGAGCAGTACTTC. Translating it yields CASKGSEAYEQYF. Drawing the rest from reference TRBV7-9 and TRBJ2-7, the complete variable domain is DTGVSQNPRHKITKRGQNVTFRCDPISEHNRLYWYRQTLGQGPEFLTYFQNEAQLEKSRLLSDRFSAERPKGSFSTLEIQRTEQGDSAMYLCASKGSEAYEQYFGPGTRLTVT.

The V call is TRBV7-2, the J call TRBJ2-7; weak D call: TRBD2 (6 bases). Germline V CDR1 and CDR2: SGHTA, FQGNSA. This CDR3 has 15 amino acids. Trimming removed 2 bases at V and 6 bases at J, with 17 bases between. CDR3 nucleotide sequence: TGTGCCAGCAGCTTATCCCACCAGGGAGGAGGCGAGCAGTACTTC. The encoded protein is CASSLSHQGGGEQYF.

This clone was detected only once. CDR3 loop: CASSVGGQGRLRPQHF. The CDR3 coding sequence is TGTGCCAGCAGCGTAGGGGGACAGGGCCGATTAAGACCCCAGCATTTT. The chain links TRBV7-2 to TRBJ1-5, with 9 positions matching TRBD1. The CDR3 extends over 16 amino acids. The junction had 15 bases not matched to a gene; V was cut back by 5 bases and J by 10 bases. Germline CDR1 SGHTA, CDR2 FQGNSA.

This chain links TRBV4-3 with TRBJ1-4, with a tentative D call TRBD1 (6 bases). The CDR3 contains 17 residues. V lost 0 bases and J 5 bases, leaving 16 bases between the germline ends. Germline values: CDR1 LGHNA, CDR2 YSLEER. In nucleotides, the CDR3 is TGCGCCAGCAGCCAAGATTTCAGAGGGGGATGGAATGAAAAACTGTTTTTT. Amino acid sequence: CASSQDFRGGWNEKLFF.

V is TRBV10-2 and J is TRBJ1-6; D ambiguous. CDR3 length: 13 amino acids. V gave up 2 bases and J gave up 8 bases, with 7 bases separating them. From germline, CDR1 is WSHSY and CDR2 SAAADI. Here the CDR3 reads CASSETWDSPLHF. The CDR3 coding sequence is TGCGCCAGCAGTGAGACGTGGGATTCACCCCTCCACTTT.

The rearrangement joins TRBV9 to TRBJ2-1, with 14 nucleotides matching TRBD2. Germline V gene sequence: CDR1 SGDLS, CDR2 YYNGEE. This CDR3 has 15 amino acids. The V segment lost 4 bases and the J segment 10 bases; nucleotides outside the gene matches: 7. CDR3 coding DNA: TGTGCCAGCAGCCCCCCGGGACTAGCGGGGGCCGAGCAGTTCTTC. Amino acids: CASSPPGLAGAEQFF.

V gene TRBV19 combines with J gene TRBJ1-6; TRBD1 matches 7 bases. The J segment lost 10 bases and the V segment lost 3 bases, leaving 6 bases of the junction unmatched. The CDR3 spans 14 residues. The germline CDR1 and CDR2 sequences are LNHDA and SQIVND (reference sequence). CDR3 residues: CASSIPDRSSPLHF. CDR3 DNA sequence: TGTGCCAGTAGTATCCCGGACAGGTCCTCACCCCTCCACTTT.

This sequence joins TRBV11-3 and TRBJ1-2; maybe TRBD1 (6 bases). Germline assignment: CDR1 SGHNT and CDR2 YENEEA. The CDR3 is 13 amino acids. V was shortened by 5 bases and J by 2 bases, with 9 bases between the two germline ends. The CDR3 coding sequence is TGTGCCAGCAGCCGTCAGGGGAACTATGGCTACACCTTC. It translates to CASSRQGNYGYTF. The full variable domain, completed using reference TRBV11-3 and TRBJ1-2, is EAGVVQSPRYKIIEKKQPVAFWCNPISGHNTLYWYLQNLGQGPELLIRYENEEAVDDSQLPKDRFSAERLKGVDSTLKIQPAELGDSAVYLCASSRQGNYGYTFGSGTRLTVV.

The V gene is TRBV11-1, the J gene TRBJ2-2; TRBD1 agrees at 11 bases. V trimming: 6 bases; J trimming: 6 bases; junction bases outside the gene matches: 9. Germline V lookup: CDR1 SGHAT, CDR2 FQDESV (reference sequence). The CDR3 has 16 residues. Here the CDR3 reads CASSSPRDRGAGELFF. The CDR3 coding sequence is TGTGCCAGCAGTTCGCCGCGGGACAGGGGGGCCGGGGAGCTGTTTTTT.